Below are 26 T cell receptor beta chains sequenced from a single sample in a study of regulatory T cells in long-lasting Graves disease. CDR3 regions were amplified by Arm-PCR using iRepertoire HTBI primers to build TCR beta libraries. Via MiXCR, TCRdb re-called the multiplex PCR reads, giving one row per CDR3 protein. The table has 440,000 or so distinct CDR3 sequences, roughly 15% seen once; the top ten hold approximately 11%. The time point here: newly diagnosed GD, antithyroid drugs for less than 3 months. PBMC RNA was the source of the TCR library. These data are also associated with another study on T cells in Graves' hyperthyroidism and ophthalmopathy.

The sample was peripheral blood mononuclear cells (PBMCs), taken at new diagnosis, from a patient treated with antithyroid drugs. The source is a woman aged 25 to 39 with Graves disease.

This clonotype was seen only a few times. The CDR3 coding sequence is TGTGCCAGCTCACCTATGGGGGTGAGGATCTCTGGAAACACCATATATTTT. As protein: CASSPMGVRISGNTIYF. The chain is built from TRBV18 and TRBJ1-3; D is possibly TRBD1 (5 bases). From germline, CDR1 is KGHSH and CDR2 LQKENI. CDR3 length: 17 residues. V was pared by 3 bases and J by 0 bases, with 15 bases between.

This clonotype was seen repeatedly, ten times or more. The rearrangement links TRBV7-3 to TRBJ2-3, with TRBD2 as a possible D gene (6 bases). The CDR3 is 14 amino acids. Germline V CDR1 and CDR2: SGHTA, FQGTGA. V was clipped by 0 bases and J by 11 bases, with 15 bases between them. CDR3 DNA sequence: TGTGCCAGCAGCTTAACTGGGACCGCGGGAAGGCAGTATTTT. This gives the protein CASSLTGTAGRQYF. The whole variable domain, filled in from reference TRBV7-3 and TRBJ2-3, reads GAGVSQTPSNKVTEKGKYVELRCDPISGHTALYWYRQSLGQGPEFLIYFQGTGAADDSGLPNDRFFAVRPEGSVSTLKIQRTERGDSAVYLCASSLTGTAGRQYFGPGTRLTVL.

In its sample, this clonotype was seen a few times. The rearrangement links TRBV6-2 or TRBV6-3 to TRBJ1-5; 9 nucleotides line up with TRBD1. This CDR3 has 14 residues. Losses at the gene ends were 3 bases for V and 4 bases for J; bases not matched to a gene: 1. CDR1 MNHEY and CDR2 SVGEGT come from the germline V gene. The CDR3 nucleotides read TGTGCCAGCAGTTATGGGACAGGGAATCAGCCCCAGCATTTT. Its protein product is CASSYGTGNQPQHF.

On this clonotype itself: A read error likely explains this, since a far larger clone differs by one base. The chain joins TRBV7-9 to TRBJ2-7; 14 bases are shared with TRBD2. This CDR3 contains 19 residues. Looked up from germline, CDR1 is SEHNR and CDR2 is FQNEAQ (reference sequence). The CDR3 DNA sequence: TGTGCCAGCAGCTTGGCCGGGACTAGCGGGAGCACGGCCTCCTACGAGCTGTACTTC. Translated: CASSLAGTSGSTASYELYF.

In this sample, this clonotype turned up a few times. The chain has TRBV7-8 and TRBJ1-1; D gene unclear. CDR3 length: 14 residues. Germline V gene sequence: CDR1 SGHVS, CDR2 FQNEAQ. V was trimmed by 5 bases and J by 2 bases, leaving 12 bases between them. CDR3 protein: CASSIYRVNTEAFF. The CDR3 bases are TGTGCCAGCAGCATCTATCGGGTAAACACTGAAGCTTTCTTT.

This clonotype was detected ten times or more. The chain employs TRBV18 and TRBJ1-1; possibly TRBD1 for D (6 bases). Germline CDR1 KGHSH, CDR2 LQKENI. CDR3 size: 16 residues. Trimming left V 2 bases short and J 4 bases short, with 17 bases between. CDR3 residues: CASSPWQGIGGTEAFF. Written as DNA, the CDR3 is TGTGCCAGCTCACCATGGCAGGGGATTGGCGGCACTGAAGCTTTCTTT.

Ten or more counts support this clonotype. The V and J genes are TRBV5-1 and TRBJ1-1; 8 nucleotides match TRBD1. Trimming removed 4 bases from V and 1 base from J; junction bases left unmatched: 6. The CDR3 consists of 15 residues. Germline lookup yields CDR1 SGHRS and CDR2 YFSETQ. The CDR3: CASSLAQGANTEAFF. The DNA of the CDR3 is TGCGCCAGCAGCCTGGCTCAGGGGGCGAACACTGAAGCTTTCTTT.

Ten or more counts support this clonotype. The V call is TRBV30, the J call TRBJ2-2; unclear D gene. The CDR3 has 13 amino acids. The ends were cut back, 0 bases at V and 4 bases at J, with 6 bases in the middle. Germline V gene lookup returns CDR1 GTSNPN and CDR2 SVGIG (reference sequence). CDR3 sequence: CAWSVLGTGELFF. The CDR3 DNA is TGTGCCTGGAGTGTACTGGGCACCGGGGAGCTGTTTTTT. The whole variable domain, filled in from reference TRBV30 and TRBJ2-2, reads SQTIHQWPATLVQPVGSPLSLECTVEGTSNPNLYWYRQAAGRGLQLLFYSVGIGQISSEVPQNLSASRPQDRQFILSSKKLLLSDSGFYLCAWSVLGTGELFFGEGSRLTVL.

At least ten counts were recorded for this clonotype. The genes are TRBV18 and TRBJ2-5; D might be TRBD1 (5 bases). Germline CDR1 is KGHSH and CDR2 is LQKENI. The CDR3 sequence is 14 residues long. Trimming took 2 bases from V and 1 from J, leaving 8 bases between them. CDR3 loop: CASSPGALQETQYF. CDR3 sequence (DNA): TGTGCCAGCTCACCAGGGGCCCTCCAAGAGACCCAGTACTTC.

This clonotype was observed a few times. The chain joins TRBV24-1 to TRBJ2-2; 15 positions match TRBD2. V gave up 11 bases and J gave up 5 bases; unmatched junction bases: 2. The length of the CDR3 is 14 residues. Germline V lookup: CDR1 KGHDR, CDR2 SFDVKD. CDR3 nucleotide sequence: TGTGCCAGTGGACTAGCGGGAGGGACCGGGGAGCTGTTTTTT. Protein: CASGLAGGTGELFF.

This clonotype was detected only a few times. The rearrangement links TRBV4-1 to TRBJ1-1; TRBD1 might be the D (5 bases). The CDR3 consists of 13 residues. Germline loops: CDR1 MGHRA, CDR2 YSYEKL. V lost 4 bases and J lost 6, with 12 bases in between. This CDR3 reads CASSLARDAEAFF. As DNA, the CDR3 is TGCGCCAGCAGCCTTGCCCGGGACGCTGAAGCTTTCTTT.

This clonotype has at least ten counts. J is TRBJ2-7 and V is TRBV10-3; D may be TRBD1 (6 bases). CDR3 length: 17 residues. From germline, CDR1 is ENHRY and CDR2 SYGVKD. V lost 2 bases and J 1 base, leaving 18 bases between the germline ends. The CDR3 DNA is TGTGCCATCAGTGAGACTCCGCGACAGGCTAGATCCTACGAGCAGTACTTC. Its protein is CAISETPRQARSYEQYF.

V usage is TRBV19 and J usage is TRBJ2-7; 7 nucleotides align to TRBD2. With V trimmed by 11 bases and J by 3 bases, 7 bases remained unmatched. Germline assignment: CDR1 LNHDA and CDR2 SQIVND (reference sequence). There are 12 residues in the CDR3. The CDR3 sequence is CAVRGELYEQYF. The CDR3 DNA sequence: TGTGCCGTCCGGGGGGAGCTCTACGAGCAGTACTTC.

This clonotype was seen a handful of times. Written as DNA, the CDR3 is TGTGCCACCAGCAAGATGCAGGTCTCTGGGGCCAACGTCCTGACTTTC. Translated: CATSKMQVSGANVLTF. The chain recombines TRBV15 with TRBJ2-6; D not certain. The CDR3 runs 16 residues. V was pared by 4 bases and J by 0 bases, with 10 bases between. CDR1 is LNHNV and CDR2 is YYDKDF in the germline V gene (reference sequence).

This clonotype was counted ten times or more. The chain employs TRBV2 and TRBJ1-5; D remains ambiguous. This CDR3 contains 14 residues. Looked up from germline, CDR1 is SNHLY and CDR2 is FYNNEI. The ends were cut back, 6 bases at V and 2 bases at J, with 11 bases in the middle. The CDR3 DNA is TGTGCCAGCAGCGGAACAGTAGGCAATCAGCCCCAGCATTTT. This gives the protein CASSGTVGNQPQHF.

This clonotype was counted at least ten times. The V and J genes are TRBV2 and TRBJ2-7; possible D gene TRBD2, 5 bases. The V gene lost 2 bases and the J gene lost 3 bases, with 17 bases spanning the gap. CDR3 length equals 16 residues. Germline V CDR1 and CDR2: SNHLY, FYNNEI. Here the CDR3 reads CASSENARIALYEQYF. The CDR3 DNA reads TGTGCCAGCAGTGAAAACGCAAGGATAGCGCTCTACGAGCAGTACTTC.

This clonotype was observed at least ten times. The chain has TRBV10-3 and TRBJ2-3; TRBD2 is a possible D gene (6 bases). V shed 3 bases and J shed 2 bases, with 24 bases lying between them. Germline-derived CDR1 and CDR2 are ENHRY and SYGVKD. There are 19 residues in the CDR3. CDR3: CAISDPGRGTDLPTDTQYF. CDR3 sequence (DNA): TGTGCCATCAGTGACCCCGGGCGGGGTACAGACCTTCCCACAGATACGCAGTATTTT.

This sequence joins TRBV7-8 and TRBJ1-3, with TRBD1 as a possible D gene (6 bases). CDR3 length: 13 residues. The germline CDR1 and CDR2 sequences are SGHVS and FQNEAQ. V dropped 5 bases and J dropped 9 bases, with 14 bases sitting between them. The CDR3 region is CASSVTGTGTIYF. DNA for the CDR3: TGTGCCAGCAGCGTCACAGGGACTGGCACCATATATTTT.

The rearrangement links TRBV28 to TRBJ2-4; D uncertain. The germline V gene encodes CDR1 MDHEN and CDR2 SYDVKM. V lost 2 bases and J lost 2, with 10 bases in between. This CDR3 has 15 residues. This chain's CDR3 is CASSLVKGSKNIQYF. For the CDR3, the DNA is TGTGCCAGCAGTTTAGTTAAGGGTTCCAAAAACATTCAGTACTTC.

This clonotype was counted many times. The chain links TRBV24-1 to TRBJ2-1, with 7 bases identical to TRBD2. This CDR3 region has 16 residues. CDR1 is KGHDR and CDR2 is SFDVKD in the germline V gene. Trimming removed 4 bases from V and 4 bases from J; junction bases left unmatched: 9. Written as DNA, the CDR3 is TGTGCCACCAGTGAAAGCGGTAAGCGGGGTTACAATGAGCAGTTCTTC. Encoded protein: CATSESGKRGYNEQFF.

At least ten counts were recorded for this clonotype. CDR3 bases: TGTGCCAGCAGTGGACTAGCGGTATCCTACAATGAGCAGTTCTTC. Its translation is CASSGLAVSYNEQFF. The chain uses TRBV2 and TRBJ2-1; TRBD2 matches 9 bases. The junction had 2 bases not matched to a gene; V was cut back by 4 bases and J by 1 base. This CDR3 has 15 residues. Germline values: CDR1 SNHLY, CDR2 FYNNEI.

This sequence joins TRBV20-1 and TRBJ2-1, with no clear D. The V gene's germline CDR1 is DFQATT and CDR2 SNEGSKA (reference sequence). This CDR3 has 16 residues. Trimming left V 5 bases short and J 3 bases short, with 20 bases between. DNA for the CDR3: TGCAGTGCTGGTGTTAGTGGTGGTCGAATCTACAATGAGCAGTTCTTC. Encoded protein: CSAGVSGGRIYNEQFF.

With regard to this clonotype: Just one base apart from a much larger clone, this may be a read error. The genes are TRBV7-2 and TRBJ2-3; the D gene is possibly TRBD2 (7 bases). The CDR3 extends over 18 amino acids. The germline V and J ends were trimmed by 3 bases and 4 bases, with 23 bases remaining between them. CDR1 and CDR2 from the germline V gene are SGHTA and FQGNSA. DNA of the CDR3: TGTGCCAGCAGCTTGCAGGGGACTATGTCTCCTATGGCAGATACGCAGTATTTT. Amino acids: CASSLQGTMSPMADTQYF.

This clonotype was seen many times. The chain links TRBV20-1 to TRBJ1-2, with D maybe TRBD1 (5 bases). The CDR3 totals 15 residues. The germline V gene has CDR1 DFQATT and CDR2 SNEGSKA (reference sequence). V shed 5 bases and J shed 8 bases, with 24 bases lying between them. The CDR3 loop reads CSAYRDDRRFGGYTF. The CDR3 nucleotides are TGCAGTGCTTACCGGGACGACAGAAGGTTCGGCGGCTACACCTTC.

This sequence joins TRBV7-2 and TRBJ2-3; D is unclear. The assigned J gene may be wrong: the sequence end matches TRBJ2-7 better. CDR1 is SGHTA, CDR2 FQGNSA, per germline. CDR3 length: 14 amino acids. The CDR3 DNA is TGTGCCAGCAGCTTCGGTCTAGGAACTAACGAGCAGTACTTC. It translates to CASSFGLGTNEQYF.

In its sample, this clonotype was seen many times. The J gene is TRBJ2-3, the V gene TRBV7-6; 7 nucleotides match TRBD1. Losses at the gene ends were 5 bases for V and 3 bases for J; bases not matched to a gene: 11. The CDR3 length is 16 residues. Germline V gene data show CDR1 as SGHVS and CDR2 as FNYEAQ. Written as DNA, the CDR3 is TGTGCCAGCAGCCATCTAGGGGGCGAGGGGACAGATACGCAGTATTTT. Protein product: CASSHLGGEGTDTQYF.